This T cell receptor (beta chain) was found in a study of blood T cell repertoires in COVID-19. At the level of the study: Acute and convalescent COVID-19 specimens originated in the United States, Italy and Spain.

In the original workflow: Quantification of nucleated cells was approximated via reference gene primer amplification. Repertoires were generated with immunoSEQ multiplex PCR, while TCRdb's copy carries only in-frame clones and drops some. V and J calls and clone size are those listed in that table; D and trimming were worked out from the DNA. The table records 170,000 or so clones, 85% to 90% of them present only once. Source material: peripheral blood. This TCR derives from a woman between 18 and 29 years old who had recovered from COVID-19.

CDR3 bases: TGCGCCAGCAGCCAAGAAACACCGAACACTGAAGCTTTCTTT. Translated: CASSQETPNTEAFF. This chain joins TRBV4-1 and TRBJ1-1; D is unresolved. V lost 0 bases and J 1 base, leaving 6 bases between the germline ends. From germline, CDR1 is MGHRA and CDR2 YSYEKL. The CDR3 has 14 amino acids.